This T cell receptor (beta chain) was obtained from a study of T cell changes during pregnancy in multiple sclerosis. Germline V gives CDR1 MGHRA, CDR2 YSYEKL. Trimming cost V 3 bases and J 2 bases; bases outside gene matches: 13. The CDR3 runs to 17 residues. Assay used: immunoSEQ multiplex PCR; TCRdb lists only in-frame clones, some missing. The profile shows some 80,000 clones, roughly 90% of them singletons. The clonotype was recovered from a female donor in good health, enrolled as a control in a pregnancy study. This chain uses TRBV4-1 with TRBJ2-7; 7 nucleotides match TRBD2. The material was peripheral blood, obtained in the first trimester of pregnancy. DNA of the CDR3: TGCGCCAGCAGCCAGTGGGCGGGGGTCAGAATTCCCTACGAGCAGTACTTC. Its protein is CASSQWAGVRIPYEQYF.